This entry lists 10 T cell receptor beta chains sequenced from one sample in a study of shared clonotypes between healthy human individuals. The table came from immunoSEQ multiplex PCR; TCRdb's copy has only in-frame clones and leaves some out. The table records roughly 550,000 clones, about 95% of them present only once. CD45RO-negative CD8 cells positively selected for CCR7 made up the naive population, which excluded terminally differentiated effector memory CD45RA+ cells. The sequencing input was naive CD8+ T cells sorted from blood. The source of these receptors is a woman aged 25 to 45 in good health.

The rearrangement uses TRBV6-1 and TRBJ2-7; D is unclear. This CDR3 spans 15 amino acids. Trimming cost V 1 base and J 3 bases, with 13 bases left between them. CDR1 MNHNS and CDR2 SASEGT come from the germline V gene. This chain's CDR3 is CASSEGLGRNYEQYF. The CDR3 nucleotides read TGTGCCAGCAGTGAAGGATTAGGTAGAAACTACGAGCAGTACTTC.

The V and J genes are TRBV7-9 and TRBJ2-7; unclear D gene. From germline, CDR1 is SEHNR and CDR2 FQNEAQ (reference sequence). Deletions cut 2 bases from V and 2 bases from J, with 16 bases between. This CDR3 comprises 16 residues. The CDR3 here is CASSLPISGRTYEQYF. The CDR3 coding sequence is TGTGCCAGCAGCTTACCGATTAGTGGGCGGACCTACGAGCAGTACTTC.

The rearrangement uses TRBV27 and TRBJ2-7; D perhaps matches TRBD2 (5 bases). Germline V lookup: CDR1 MNHEY, CDR2 SMNVEV (reference sequence). This CDR3 has 13 residues. Trimming removed 6 bases at V and 3 bases at J, with 12 bases between. Here the CDR3 DNA reads TGTGCCAGCAGCACTTGGGCGGGCTACGAGCAGTACTTC. Translation: CASSTWAGYEQYF.

The gene calls are TRBV11-2 and TRBJ2-7, with D perhaps matching TRBD2 (7 bases). Germline CDR1 reads SGHAT; CDR2 reads FQNNGV. V lost 5 bases, J lost 3 bases, and 23 bases lay in between. This CDR3 comprises 17 residues. CDR3 protein: CASSLGARGALGYEQYF. The DNA for the CDR3 is TGTGCCAGCAGCCTAGGAGCCCGGGGGGCTCTTGGCTACGAGCAGTACTTC.

The rearrangement uses TRBV6-5 and TRBJ2-1; 11 bases agree with TRBD2. V dropped 1 base and J dropped 7; count of bases not matched to a gene: 6. The CDR3 has 16 amino acids. Germline CDR1 is MNHEY and CDR2 is SVGAGI. For the CDR3, the DNA is TGTGCCAGCAGTTACTTAGCGGGAGGGGTTCGGAATGAGCAGTTCTTC. Its protein product is CASSYLAGGVRNEQFF.

The CDR3 nucleotides read TGTGCCAGCAGCTTAGTTACGACAGGGGGTGAGCAGTTCTTC. The encoded protein is CASSLVTTGGEQFF. This sequence joins TRBV11-2 and TRBJ2-1; 9 nucleotides line up with TRBD1. Germline lookup yields CDR1 SGHAT and CDR2 FQNNGV. This CDR3 is 14 amino acids long. V trimming: 1 base; J trimming: 9 bases; junction bases outside the gene matches: 4.

This chain connects TRBV28 to TRBJ2-7; 8 nucleotides line up with TRBD1. J was trimmed by 4 bases and V by 7 bases; bases with no gene match: 12. Per germline, CDR1 MDHEN and CDR2 SYDVKM. This CDR3 contains 15 residues. The CDR3 DNA follows: TGTGCCAGCACCCCTCCCGGGACAGGTCCTTACGAGCAGTACTTC. It specifies CASTPPGTGPYEQYF.

This rearrangement joins TRBV28 to TRBJ2-1; a weak D match, TRBD2 (6 bases). Trimming cost V 3 bases and J 0 bases, with 12 bases left between them. The CDR3 length is 16 residues. Germline-derived CDR1 and CDR2 are MDHEN and SYDVKM. Written as DNA, the CDR3 is TGTGCCAGCAGTTTCTTGCTAGCGCACTCCTACAATGAGCAGTTCTTC. Protein product: CASSFLLAHSYNEQFF. Drawing the rest from reference TRBV28 and TRBJ2-1, the complete variable domain is DVKVTQSSRYLVKRTGEKVFLECVQDMDHENMFWYRQDPGLGLRLIYFSYDVKMKEKGDIPEGYSVSREKKERFSLILESASTNQTSMYLCASSFLLAHSYNEQFFGPGTRLTVL.

The chain combines TRBV11-2 with TRBJ2-1; tentatively, D is TRBD1 or TRBD2 (5 bases each). The V gene's germline CDR1 is SGHAT and CDR2 FQNNGV. V was pared by 5 bases and J by 9 bases, with 11 bases between. The CDR3 extends over 12 amino acids. CDR3 amino acids: CASSPLGAEQFF. The CDR3 DNA follows: TGTGCCAGCAGCCCCCTCGGGGCTGAGCAGTTCTTC.

The chain employs TRBV27 and TRBJ2-3, with D perhaps matching TRBD2 (6 bases). Germline CDR1 reads MNHEY; CDR2 reads SMNVEV (reference sequence). Trimming shortened V by 8 bases and J by 2 bases, and 11 bases separated the two germline ends. This CDR3 is built from 13 residues. The CDR3: CASGLQVTDTQYF. CDR3 DNA sequence: TGTGCCAGCGGACTACAGGTCACAGATACGCAGTATTTT.